Sequencing of this T cell receptor beta chain was carried out in a study of post-analysis software for immune sequencing data. Incorporated into the TCR beta cDNA libraries were unique molecular identifiers, which served to reduce PCR and sequencing biases. With about 0.95 to 10 million T cells as the source, a few hundred thousand cDNA molecules resulted. TCRdb re-called the PCR reads with MiXCR, one entry per CDR3 protein. The repertoire holds 740,000 or so distinct CDR3 sequences, about 57% seen once, with under 6% in the top ten. Overall study results and limits: Multiple sclerosis was associated with a significant reduction in normalized Chao1 diversity relative to controls. In patients, TRBV5-6, TRBV5-1 and TRBV20-1 belonged to about five TRBV segments found more frequently than in controls.

The CDR3 has 13 residues. CDR1 and CDR2 from the germline V gene are SEHNR and FQNEAQ (reference sequence). With 5 bases clipped from V and 14 bases from J, the junction kept 10 bases outside the gene matches. A note on this clonotype: As yet, its antigen is unknown.

The chain combines TRBV7-9 with TRBJ2-1; 9 bases are a match to TRBD2. The sequencing input was blood. The receptor was isolated from a girl under 18 with multiple sclerosis. The CDR3 is CASSRIAGELKFF. CDR3 sequence (DNA): TGTGCCAGCAGCCGAATAGCGGGAGAATTGAAGTTCTTC.